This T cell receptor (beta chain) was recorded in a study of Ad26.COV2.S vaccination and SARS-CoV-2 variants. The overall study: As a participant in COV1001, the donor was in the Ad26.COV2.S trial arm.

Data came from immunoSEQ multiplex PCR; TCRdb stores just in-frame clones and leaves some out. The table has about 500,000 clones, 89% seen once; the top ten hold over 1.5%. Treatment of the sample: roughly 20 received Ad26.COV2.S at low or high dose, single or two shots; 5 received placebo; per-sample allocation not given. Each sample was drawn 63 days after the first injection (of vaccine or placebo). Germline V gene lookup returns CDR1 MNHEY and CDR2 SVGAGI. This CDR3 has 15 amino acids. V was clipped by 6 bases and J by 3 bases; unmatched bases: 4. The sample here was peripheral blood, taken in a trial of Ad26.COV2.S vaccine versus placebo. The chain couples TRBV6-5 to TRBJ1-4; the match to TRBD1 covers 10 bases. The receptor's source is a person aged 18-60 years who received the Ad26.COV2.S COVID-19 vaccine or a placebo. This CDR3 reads CASRPDRGPNEKLFF. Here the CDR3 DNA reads TGTGCCAGCAGACCCGACAGGGGGCCTAATGAAAAACTGTTTTTT.